This note documents a single T cell receptor beta chain sequence. Antigen: not known. The CDR3 extends over 18 amino acids. J gave up 0 bases and V 5 bases, and 7 bases lay outside the gene matches. Germline V gene lookup returns CDR1 MDHEN and CDR2 SYDVKM. The data were taken from a study of beta chain features in type 1 diabetes. At the level of the study: Summed over all samples, the examined sorted cells came to 100 million to 130 million.

Study results and limitations: Patients with Type 1 diabetes showed moderately but significantly shorter TCRB CDR3s in all four CD4+ subsets. Unsettled here was the matter of whether HLA type influences TCRB rearrangement.

The sequenced template was cDNA made from the entire isolated RNA. Sequencing was performed with immunoSEQ multiplex PCR; in TCRdb, only in-frame clones are kept and a portion is missing. The sample yields under 300,000 clones, under 20% seen once. Blood was drawn once from each donor into heparinised tubes. The draws averaged approximately 120 mL. A sort by CD45RO/CCR7/CD25/CD127/CD95/CD27 yielded CD4+ naive, central memory, regulatory and stem cell-like memory cells. This clonotype originated in a man aged 30 to 39 with type 1 diabetes. The sample was naive CD4+ T cells from blood. The chain employs TRBV28 and TRBJ2-6; 10 bases align to TRBD1. The CDR3 DNA is TGTGCCAGCAGTGCGGGGACAGGGGCCCTCTCTGGGGCCAACGTCCTGACTTTC. Protein: CASSAGTGALSGANVLTF.